This T cell receptor beta chain was observed in a study of blood T cell repertoires in COVID-19 (dated by TCRdb to the early 2020s). In terms of the full investigation: Samples covering the acute and convalescent phases of COVID-19 were provided by collaborators in the United States, Italy and Spain. The prospective study material was composed of cDNA or gDNA derived from T cells, B-cell-depleted T cells, or PBMCs. Subjects who had been exposed to COVID-19, were actively infected with it, or had recovered from it provided the deeply sampled blood TCRbeta repertoires that made up the dataset. The repertoires were made available in a free public database intended to serve as a resource for research on the immune response to SARS-CoV-2. The samples were drawn from the first 160 participants of the ongoing ImmuneRACE study and from 950 to 1,500 subjects provided by 6 global collaborators. The sample metadata nearly always contained a de-identified subject ID, COVID-19 status, age in years and sex. Where available, HLA class I and class II types were obtained from metadata supplied by the sample provider rather than from assay-based typing. Results the study describes overall, beyond this receptor: How much clinical and demographic metadata was included differed by source and by participant, and the metadata was provided uncurated.

The immunoSEQ Assay, a bias-controlled multiplex PCR, was used to amplify TCRbeta CDR3 regions from genomic DNA. Per the authors' processing: Nucleated cell counts per sample were estimated from amplification of reference gene primers within the assay. Sequence reads were collapsed and filtered to measure the absolute abundance of every unique TCRbeta CDR3 rearrangement. For each sample, productive Simpson clonality was calculated as the square root of Simpson's diversity index over productive rearrangements. TCRdb retrieved this table from immuneACCESS and kept in-frame rearrangements only. Not all clones are present; in checked studies, unresolved V genes account for under half, and no reason is known for the remainder. V and J calls plus clone size are reproduced from that table; the DNA served to infer D and trimming. Here the sample has approximately 22,000 clones; approximately 78% occur a single time. The ten largest clones take up about 8.6% of the sample.

About this clone: What antigen it recognizes has not been identified. No base quality values were provided; no much bigger clone lies one nucleotide off.

According to the germline V gene, CDR1 reads SGHDT and CDR2 reads YYEEEE. The CDR3 sequence holds 15 residues, the cysteine and phenylalanine included. Only the CDR3 region is kept as DNA, spanning 45 bases read in frame from base 1. The V end gives up 4 bases and the J end 6 bases, leaving 9 bases in the junction not matched to a gene. The collaborating institutions used their own protocols to collect whole blood in K2EDTA tubes. Collaborator samples were shipped for TCRbeta analysis as frozen whole blood, isolated PBMCs, or DNA extracted from either sample type. The sample taken for sequencing was peripheral blood. This sequence was found in a human donor in a cohort sampled during active COVID-19. The chain was built from TRBV5-6 and TRBJ1-4; the junction holds 7 bases that match TRBD1. The CDR3 region reads CASSPEDRDDEKLFF. Read as DNA, the sequence is TGTGCCAGCAGCCCGGAAGACAGGGACGATGAAAAACTGTTTTTT.